The rows below give T cell receptor beta chains drawn from one sample of a study of PD-1 blockade in classical Hodgkin lymphoma. The assay was immunoSEQ multiplex PCR, and TCRdb's table has in-frame clones only and misses some. The profile shows approximately 89,000 clones, 80% to 85% of them singletons. The sequenced sample was peripheral blood mononuclear cells (PBMCs), obtained at baseline. The source of these receptors is a human donor with classical Hodgkin lymphoma. Both conserved end residues are part of each CDR3. Fields, in order: clone size, D gene, J gene, V gene, CDR3 protein, CDR3 DNA. The D gene is left open where the match is weak. The listing skips clone size in some rows; elsewhere it reads once, few, many or a size class.

>NA|NA|TRBJ1-1|TRBV6-6
CASSYSPVVVEAFF
TGTGCCAGCAGTTACTCTCCTGTGGTAGTTGAAGCTTTCTTT
>NA|NA|TRBJ1-3|TRBV19
CASSSLGGRKSGNTIYF
TGTGCCAGTAGCTCTCTGGGCGGACGGAAATCTGGAAACACCATATATTTT
>NA|NA|TRBJ2-7|TRBV5-4
CASSLWTDPSREQYF
TGTGCCAGCAGCTTATGGACAGATCCTTCTCGCGAGCAGTACTTC
>NA|TRBD2|TRBJ2-3|TRBV5-4
CASRITGASGGTDTQYF
TGTGCCAGCAGAATAACGGGGGCTAGCGGGGGCACAGATACGCAGTATTTT
>NA|NA|TRBJ2-7|TRBV7-2
CASTEGLSPYEQYF
TGTGCCAGCACGGAGGGATTATCCCCCTACGAGCAGTACTTC
>NA|NA|TRBJ1-5|TRBV7-9
CASSSRQNNQPQHF
TGTGCCAGCAGCTCCCGACAGAACAATCAGCCCCAGCATTTT
>NA|NA|TRBJ2-2|TRBV29-1
CSVEAGYTGELFF
TGCAGCGTTGAGGCGGGGTACACCGGGGAGCTGTTTTTT
>NA|NA|TRBJ2-5|TRBV9
CASSVNDADGETQYF
TGTGCCAGCAGCGTAAACGACGCGGACGGGGAGACCCAGTACTTC
>NA|NA|TRBJ2-3|TRBV11-2
CASSLDPQDTQYF
TGTGCCAGCAGCTTAGATCCCCAAGATACGCAGTATTTT
>NA|TRBD2|TRBJ2-3|TRBV7-9
CASIGTSGRMTDTQYF
TGTGCCAGCATAGGGACTAGCGGGAGAATGACAGATACGCAGTATTTT
>NA|TRBD1|TRBJ2-2|TRBV7-9
CASSSVGQPNTGELFF
TGTGCCAGCAGCTCGGTGGGACAGCCGAACACCGGGGAGCTGTTTTTT
>NA|TRBD1|TRBJ1-2|TRBV6-4
CASSRDSSNYGYTF
TGTGCCAGCAGTCGGGACAGCAGTAACTATGGCTACACCTTC
>NA|NA|TRBJ1-3|TRBV10-3
CAISAQSSGNTIYF
TGTGCCATCAGTGCTCAATCCTCTGGAAACACCATATATTTT
>few|NA|TRBJ1-1|TRBV9
CASSANVQGGTEAFF
TGTGCCAGCAGCGCGAATGTACAGGGTGGAACTGAAGCTTTCTTT
>NA|TRBD1|TRBJ2-1|TRBV5-6
CASGNERAGGNEQFF
TGTGCCAGCGGAAATGAACGGGCAGGGGGCAATGAGCAGTTCTTC
>NA|TRBD1|TRBJ1-2|TRBV30
CAWSGSGTDNYGYTF
TGTGCCTGGAGTGGTTCCGGGACAGACAACTATGGCTACACCTTC
>NA|TRBD1|TRBJ1-3|TRBV9
CASSVDRGHGNTIYF
TGTGCCAGCAGCGTAGACAGGGGTCATGGAAACACCATATATTTT
>NA|NA|TRBJ2-7|TRBV6-5
CASYPQRGSREQYF
TGTGCCAGCTATCCTCAGCGAGGATCAAGAGAGCAGTACTTC
>NA|NA|TRBJ2-3|TRBV5-1
CASSIGRGQLADTQYF
TGCGCCAGCAGCATAGGCAGAGGACAACTCGCAGATACGCAGTATTTT
>NA|NA|TRBJ2-1|TRBV13
CASSGEGSGSYNEQFF
TGTGCCAGCAGCGGCGAAGGTAGCGGCTCCTACAATGAGCAGTTCTTC
>NA|TRBD1|TRBJ1-1|TRBV4-3
CASSLLQGVVAFF
TGCGCCAGCAGCCTTCTACAGGGGGTCGTGGCTTTCTTT
>NA|NA|TRBJ1-1|TRBV6-5
CASSYNQGGVSFF
TGTGCCAGCAGTTACAACCAGGGTGGGGTATCGTTCTTT
>NA|TRBD2|TRBJ2-3|TRBV6-1
CASSDGGSGDTQYF
TGTGCCAGCAGTGACGGGGGGTCAGGCGATACGCAGTATTTT
>few|TRBD2|TRBJ2-3|TRBV9
CASSKLAGGHTQYF
TGTGCCAGCAGCAAACTAGCGGGAGGACATACGCAGTATTTT
>NA|NA|TRBJ1-1|TRBV5-1
CASSLAGWGNTEAFF
TGCGCCAGCAGCTTGGCGGGTTGGGGAAACACTGAAGCTTTCTTT
>NA|NA|TRBJ2-5|TRBV28
CASSLYTRLETQYF
TGTGCCAGCAGTTTATATACCCGATTGGAGACCCAGTACTTC
>NA|NA|TRBJ2-7|TRBV2
CASRQGPIGYF
TGTGCCAGCAGGCAGGGGCCTATAGGGTACTTC
>NA|TRBD2|TRBJ2-2|TRBV11-3
CASSPVAGGTGELFF
TGTGCCAGCAGCCCCGTAGCGGGAGGCACCGGGGAGCTGTTTTTT
>few|NA|TRBJ1-5|TRBV18
CASSPGGDQPQHF
TGTGCCAGCTCACCGGGTGGGGATCAGCCCCAGCATTTT
>NA|NA|TRBJ2-6|TRBV5-1
CASSLEGSRVAGANVLTF
TGCGCCAGCAGCTTGGAGGGATCTCGGGTTGCTGGGGCCAACGTCCTGACTTTC
>NA|NA|TRBJ2-6|TRBV7-9
CASSRGSSGANVLTF
TGTGCCAGCAGCCGCGGAAGTTCTGGGGCCAACGTCCTGACTTTC
>NA|NA|TRBJ1-2|TRBV28
CASSPAGPYGYTF
TGTGCCAGCAGCCCCGCAGGCCCCTATGGCTACACCTTC
>few|TRBD1|TRBJ1-1|TRBV19
CASRRGLVGSEAFF
TGTGCCAGTCGCAGGGGGCTCGTTGGGTCTGAAGCTTTCTTT
>NA|NA|TRBJ2-5|TRBV15
CATSSSGKETQYF
TGTGCCACCAGCTCTTCCGGAAAAGAGACCCAGTACTTC
>once|TRBD1|TRBJ2-3|TRBV19
CASGGRDTDTQYF
TGTGCCTCAGGGGGCAGGGACACAGATACGCAGTATTTT
>once|NA|TRBJ1-5|TRBV2
CASSVWGASQPQHF
TGTGCCAGCAGTGTGTGGGGGGCAAGTCAGCCCCAGCATTTT
>NA|NA|TRBJ2-5|TRBV5-1
CASSPASHIQETQYF
TGCGCCAGCAGCCCAGCTAGCCACATCCAAGAGACCCAGTACTTC
>NA|NA|TRBJ1-1|TRBV7-2
CASTPGTNTEAFF
TGTGCCAGCACCCCCGGGACCAACACTGAAGCTTTCTTT
>NA|TRBD2|TRBJ2-7|TRBV2
CASRVSSGSGGYEQYF
TGTGCCAGCAGGGTTTCTAGCGGGAGTGGTGGCTACGAGCAGTACTTC
>NA|NA|TRBJ2-2|TRBV7-9
CASTDPPNTGELFF
TGTGCCAGCACCGACCCTCCAAACACCGGGGAGCTGTTTTTT
>medium-sized|NA|TRBJ2-5|TRBV14
CASSHLQGIQETQYF
TGTGCCAGCAGCCACTTACAGGGAATACAAGAGACCCAGTACTTC
>NA|NA|TRBJ2-2|TRBV19
CASIRRVEGSGGTGELFF
TGTGCCAGTATCCGAAGGGTGGAGGGGTCAGGAGGTACCGGGGAGCTGTTTTTT
>NA|NA|TRBJ1-4|TRBV15
CATSREVRREKLFF
TGTGCCACCAGCAGGGAAGTTCGTCGTGAAAAACTGTTTTTT
>once|TRBD2|TRBJ2-1|TRBV15
CATSRDQGGPINEQFF
TGTGCCACCAGCAGAGATCAGGGAGGGCCTATAAATGAGCAGTTCTTC
>NA|NA|TRBJ1-1|TRBV19
CASSARTEAFF
TGTGCCAGTAGTGCCCGGACCGAAGCTTTCTTT
>NA|TRBD1|TRBJ2-5|TRBV25-1
CASSGTAQETQYF
TGTGCCAGCAGCGGGACAGCCCAAGAGACCCAGTACTTC
>NA|NA|TRBJ1-5|TRBV7-9
CASSLVGNQPQHF
TGTGCCAGCAGCTTGGTGGGGAATCAGCCCCAGCATTTT
>many|NA|TRBJ2-7|TRBV7-8
CASSLRSSSYEQYF
TGTGCCAGCAGCTTGAGGAGCAGCTCCTACGAGCAGTACTTC
>NA|NA|TRBJ1-4|TRBV30
CAWSRLGGEKLFF
TGTGCCTGGAGTAGGCTTGGGGGGGAAAAACTGTTTTTT
>NA|NA|TRBJ1-3|TRBV7-2
CASSFEVLSGNTIYF
TGTGCCAGCAGCTTTGAGGTCCTCTCTGGAAACACCATATATTTT
>NA|NA|TRBJ2-2|TRBV11-2
CASSFWTSNTGELFF
TGTGCCAGCAGCTTTTGGACGTCGAACACCGGGGAGCTGTTTTTT
>NA|TRBD1|TRBJ1-4|TRBV5-4
CASSTGADVEKLFF
TGTGCCAGCAGCACAGGGGCGGACGTTGAAAAACTGTTTTTT
>NA|NA|TRBJ2-1|TRBV5-1
CASSTPDSKTKTGRNEQFF
TGCGCCAGCAGCACACCCGACTCTAAAACTAAAACAGGGCGCAATGAGCAGTTCTTC
>NA|NA|TRBJ2-7|TRBV6-1
CATTRGQAAYEQYF
TGTGCCACCACGAGGGGCCAGGCTGCCTACGAGCAGTACTTC
>NA|NA|TRBJ2-3|TRBV5-8
CASTPGGWGTDTQYF
TGTGCCAGCACCCCCGGAGGGTGGGGCACAGATACGCAGTATTTT
>once|NA|TRBJ2-2|TRBV6-5
CASSYGWDPNTGELFF
TGTGCCAGCAGTTACGGTTGGGACCCTAACACCGGGGAGCTGTTTTTT
>NA|NA|TRBJ2-3|TRBV5-4
CASSMASGSTDTQYF
TGTGCCAGCAGCATGGCGAGCGGAAGCACAGATACGCAGTATTTT
>NA|TRBD1|TRBJ1-1|TRBV6-4
CASSKELTGITEAFF
TGTGCCAGCAGTAAAGAACTGACAGGGATCACTGAAGCTTTCTTT